Below, 21 T cell receptor beta chains from the same sample are listed, as sequenced in a study of cytomegalovirus exposure and HLA in healthy donors. With 60 Vbeta and 13 Jbeta primers, the PCR was carried out. Some clones are missing from TCRdb's copy, which holds only in-frame ones; the method was immunoSEQ multiplex PCR. Of about 200,000 clones listed, around three quarters are singletons. The sample comprised PBMCs. These receptors all come from a man aged 35-49 years in good health and CMV-seronegative.

This sequence joins TRBV4-3 and TRBJ1-4; D might be TRBD1 (5 bases). CDR1 and CDR2 from the germline V gene are LGHNA and YSLEER. Trimming took 0 bases from V and 10 from J, leaving 9 bases between them. This CDR3 is 13 amino acids long. CDR3 DNA sequence: TGCGCCAGCAGCCAAGATGGCGGGGGAAAACTGTTTTTT. Its protein product is CASSQDGGGKLFF.

This chain uses TRBV10-3 with TRBJ1-2; 7 bases are a match to TRBD1. V lost 6 bases and J lost 3; bases outside the gene matches: 16. The germline gives CDR1 ENHRY, CDR2 SYGVKD. This CDR3 has 17 amino acids. CDR3 loop: CAISDRRQGVNYYGYTF. The CDR3 bases are TGTGCCATCAGCGACCGTCGACAGGGAGTTAATTACTATGGCTACACCTTC.

This clone was detected once. This chain links TRBV27 with TRBJ2-7; D remains ambiguous. V lost 0 bases and J 3 bases, leaving 6 bases between the germline ends. From germline, CDR1 is MNHEY and CDR2 SMNVEV (reference sequence). The CDR3 is made up of 13 amino acids. The CDR3 here is CASSLSANYEQYF. Written as DNA, the CDR3 is TGTGCCAGCAGTTTATCGGCAAACTACGAGCAGTACTTC.

The J gene is TRBJ2-5, the V gene TRBV4-1; no reliable D call. The V end was cut by 4 bases, the J end by 2 bases, with 14 bases between. CDR1 MGHRA and CDR2 YSYEKL come from the germline V gene. CDR3 length: 15 amino acids. The CDR3 protein is CASSRRDLIQETQYF. Here the CDR3 DNA reads TGCGCCAGCAGCCGGAGAGACCTTATACAAGAGACCCAGTACTTC.

The J gene is TRBJ2-3, the V gene TRBV5-4; no firm D call. This CDR3 is 15 amino acids long. Germline V gene data show CDR1 as SGHNT and CDR2 as YYREEE (reference sequence). Trimming left V 5 bases short and J 0 bases short, with 13 bases between. This chain's CDR3 is CASRKTRASTDTQYF. CDR3 bases: TGTGCCAGCAGAAAGACTCGTGCTAGCACAGATACGCAGTATTTT.

J is TRBJ2-7 and V is TRBV5-1; 12 bases fit TRBD2. V shed 0 bases, J shed 4 bases, and the junction held 5 bases outside the gene matches. CDR3 length: 16 residues. Germline assignment: CDR1 SGHRS and CDR2 YFSETQ. CDR3: CASSLVASGRGYEQYF. The DNA of the CDR3 is TGCGCCAGCAGCTTGGTGGCTAGCGGGAGGGGATACGAGCAGTACTTC.

The V gene is TRBV14, the J gene TRBJ2-7; tentatively, D is TRBD1 (5 bases). Germline CDR1 SGHDN, CDR2 FVKESK. This CDR3 is 16 amino acids long. Trimming took off 4 bases at V and 3 bases at J, with 19 bases between the two ends. The CDR3 spells CASSPQLGPRGYEQYF. The CDR3 nucleotides are TGTGCCAGCAGCCCCCAGCTGGGGCCAAGGGGCTACGAGCAGTACTTC.

Regarding this clone: One junction end disagrees with the germline gene, perhaps due to a read error. This rearrangement joins TRBV2 to TRBJ2-6; the D gene is possibly TRBD1 (6 bases). CDR3 length: 16 amino acids. Per the germline V gene, CDR1 is SNHLY and CDR2 is FYNNEI. DNA for the CDR3: TGTGCCTGCAGCAGGGGCAAACGGGGAGGGGCCAACGTCCTGACTTTC. It codes for CACSRGKRGGANVLTF. Combining the CDR3 with reference TRBV2 and TRBJ2-6 gives the whole variable domain EPEVTQTPSHQVTQMGQEVILRCVPISNHLYFYWYRQILGQKVEFLVSFYNNEISEKSEIFDDQFSVERPDGSNFTLKIRSTKLEDSAMYFCACSRGKRGGANVLTFGAGSRLTVL.

This clone was counted a few times. This sequence joins TRBV6-4 and TRBJ2-3, with 9 bases that match TRBD2. CDR3 length equals 15 residues. Germline lookup yields CDR1 MRHNA and CDR2 SNTAGT. Germline trimming cut 0 bases from V and 4 bases from J; bases unmatched to any gene: 2. This chain's CDR3 is CASSDSAGGPDTQYF. The CDR3 region has the DNA TGTGCCAGCAGTGACTCTGCGGGAGGGCCAGATACGCAGTATTTT.

The count of this clone is one. The chain is built from TRBV5-8 and TRBJ1-1; 7 bases are shared with TRBD1. Trimming at V came to 4 bases and at J to 14 bases, leaving 8 bases not matched to a gene. Per germline, CDR1 SGHTS and CDR2 YDEGEE. This CDR3 spans 11 amino acids. This CDR3 is CASSTRQGAFF. The CDR3 DNA reads as TGTGCCAGCAGCACCAGACAGGGAGCCTTCTTT.

V and J are TRBV4-1 and TRBJ2-1; TRBD2 might be the D (6 bases). The germline V and J ends were trimmed by 4 bases and 4 bases, with 26 bases remaining between them. This CDR3 has 19 residues. Looked up from germline, CDR1 is MGHRA and CDR2 is YSYEKL. Here the CDR3 DNA reads TGCGCCAGCAGCCCCCTCTCAGGTCGGAGGGAGACCGCTTACAATGAGCAGTTCTTC. Translated: CASSPLSGRRETAYNEQFF.

This clone has just one count. The rearrangement uses TRBV6-5 and TRBJ1-5; D call uncertain. This CDR3 region has 15 residues. V lost 2 bases to trimming and J lost 6 bases, with 14 bases between them. Germline loops: CDR1 MNHEY, CDR2 SVGAGI. The CDR3 nucleotides read TGTGCCAGCAGTTACCGGGGAGGAGACGGTCAGCCCCAGCATTTT. It translates to CASSYRGGDGQPQHF.

The V and J genes are TRBV27 and TRBJ2-7, with 9 bases identical to TRBD2. J was trimmed by 3 bases and V by 11 bases; bases with no gene match: 8. The CDR3 runs 13 residues. Per germline, CDR1 MNHEY and CDR2 SMNVEV (reference sequence). In nucleotides, the CDR3 is TGTGCCGTCGGTAGCGGGAGCTTCTACGAGCAGTACTTC. This translates into CAVGSGSFYEQYF.

This chain links TRBV6-5 with TRBJ1-2; D remains unclear. Looked up from germline, CDR1 is MNHEY and CDR2 is SVGAGI. The CDR3 runs to 14 residues. The germline V and J ends were trimmed by 6 bases and 4 bases, with 15 bases remaining between them. The CDR3 sequence is CASRSIDSPYGYTF. CDR3 DNA: TGTGCCAGCAGGTCTATTGATTCACCCTATGGCTACACCTTC.

The V gene is TRBV19, the J gene TRBJ2-7; 9 positions agree with TRBD2. The germline CDR1 and CDR2 sequences are LNHDA and SQIVND (reference sequence). This CDR3 contains 15 residues. Germline trimming cut 5 bases from V and 4 bases from J; bases unmatched to any gene: 9. In DNA, the CDR3 is TGTGCCAGTAGTCGGAGGGCGGGGGGGCCATACGAGCAGTACTTC. Its translation: CASSRRAGGPYEQYF.

Only a few counts were recorded for this clone. The V gene is TRBV5-1, the J gene TRBJ2-7; maybe TRBD1 (5 bases). The CDR3 covers 13 residues. Trimming removed 4 bases at V and 5 bases at J, with 13 bases between. Germline values: CDR1 SGHRS, CDR2 YFSETQ. CDR3 in amino acids: CASSNRQYDEQYF. CDR3 DNA sequence: TGCGCCAGCAGCAACCGACAGTATGACGAGCAGTACTTC.

The genes are TRBV28 and TRBJ2-1; 11 positions agree with TRBD2. CDR1 is MDHEN and CDR2 is SYDVKM in the germline V gene. The CDR3 loop spans 16 amino acids. The V and J ends lost 5 bases and 1 base, in that order; junction bases with no gene match: 4. For the CDR3, the DNA is TGTGCCAGCAGTATGTGGACTAGCGGGTCCTACAATGAGCAGTTCTTC. It is translated as CASSMWTSGSYNEQFF.

This clone was detected once. The chain links TRBV28 to TRBJ1-1; D not resolved. Germline CDR1 is MDHEN and CDR2 is SYDVKM. The CDR3 spans 13 residues. The V gene lost 2 bases and the J gene lost 2 bases, with 6 bases spanning the gap. Here the CDR3 reads CASSLLANTEAFF. In DNA form, the CDR3 reads TGTGCCAGCAGTTTACTAGCTAACACTGAAGCTTTCTTT.

The chain links TRBV7-3 to TRBJ2-1; D perhaps matches TRBD2 (6 bases). This CDR3 spans 15 amino acids. Looked up from germline, CDR1 is SGHTA and CDR2 is FQGTGA. The ends were cut back, 4 bases at V and 9 bases at J, with 19 bases in the middle. The CDR3 region is CASSSVSGRQGEQFF. CDR3 sequence (DNA): TGTGCCAGCAGCTCCGTGAGTGGGAGGCAGGGTGAGCAGTTCTTC. The full variable domain, completed using reference TRBV7-3 and TRBJ2-1, is GAGVSQTPSNKVTEKGKYVELRCDPISGHTALYWYRQSLGQGPEFLIYFQGTGAADDSGLPNDRFFAVRPEGSVSTLKIQRTERGDSAVYLCASSSVSGRQGEQFFGPGTRLTVL.

The J gene is TRBJ2-3, the V gene TRBV7-8; TRBD2 aligns across 13 bases. Germline CDR1 reads SGHVS; CDR2 reads FQNEAQ. This CDR3 has 16 amino acids. V was pared by 2 bases and J by 7 bases, with 6 bases of the junction left unmatched. The CDR3 is CASSLLPGLAGNTQYF. The CDR3 DNA reads as TGTGCCAGCAGCTTATTACCGGGACTAGCGGGGAATACGCAGTATTTT.

The chain links TRBV2 to TRBJ1-1; 7 positions agree with TRBD1. The V gene's germline CDR1 is SNHLY and CDR2 FYNNEI. This CDR3 comprises 14 residues. After removal of 4 bases from V and 4 bases from J, the junction contained 6 bases not matched to a gene. Here the CDR3 reads CASSAAGGITEAFF. Here the CDR3 DNA reads TGTGCCAGCAGTGCGGCAGGGGGAATCACTGAAGCTTTCTTT.